This TCR beta chain was sequenced for a study of blood T cell repertoires in COVID-19. Study background: Acute and convalescent COVID-19 samples came from the United States, Italy and Spain. T cells, B-cell-depleted T cells, or PBMCs supplied cDNA or gDNA.

The germline V gene encodes CDR1 MNHEY and CDR2 SMNVEV (reference sequence). The CDR3 runs 14 residues. After removal of 5 bases from V and 6 bases from J, the junction contained 8 bases not matched to a gene. Per the authors' pipeline: Reference gene primer amplification in the assay estimated nucleated cell counts. TCRdb's table, derived via immunoSEQ multiplex PCR, lists solely in-frame clones and lacks some. D and trimming come from the DNA, and the V and J calls and clone size come from that table. The data show approximately 110,000 clones, with around nine tenths seen just once and about 4.5% held by the top ten.

This chain links TRBV27 with TRBJ2-7, with TRBD1 identical over 9 bases. Sequenced: peripheral blood. The clonotype comes from a man aged 40-49 years with acute or convalescent COVID-19. CDR3 nucleotides: TGTGCCAGCAGTCAACTACAGGGGGCGGGCGAGCAGTACTTC. Encoded protein: CASSQLQGAGEQYF.